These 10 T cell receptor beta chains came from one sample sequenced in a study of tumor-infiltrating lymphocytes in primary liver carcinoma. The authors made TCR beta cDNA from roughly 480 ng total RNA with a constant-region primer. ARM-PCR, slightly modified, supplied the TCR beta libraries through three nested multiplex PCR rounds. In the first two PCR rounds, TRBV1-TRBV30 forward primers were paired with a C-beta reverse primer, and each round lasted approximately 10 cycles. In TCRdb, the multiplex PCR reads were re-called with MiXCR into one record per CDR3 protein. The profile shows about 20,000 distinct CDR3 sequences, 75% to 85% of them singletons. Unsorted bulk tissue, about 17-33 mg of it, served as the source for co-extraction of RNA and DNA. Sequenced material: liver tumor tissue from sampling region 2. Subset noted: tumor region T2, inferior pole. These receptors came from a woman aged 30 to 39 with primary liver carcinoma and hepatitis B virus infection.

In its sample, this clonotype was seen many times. The CDR3 DNA reads as TGTGCCAGCAGTAGGTCAAACAATGAGCAGTTCTTC. Protein product: CASSRSNNEQFF. This sequence joins TRBV6-5 and TRBJ2-1; no clear D. The V and J ends lost 5 bases and 5 bases respectively, with 7 bases between them. Per the germline V gene, CDR1 is MNHEY and CDR2 is SVGAGI. The length of the CDR3 is 12 residues.

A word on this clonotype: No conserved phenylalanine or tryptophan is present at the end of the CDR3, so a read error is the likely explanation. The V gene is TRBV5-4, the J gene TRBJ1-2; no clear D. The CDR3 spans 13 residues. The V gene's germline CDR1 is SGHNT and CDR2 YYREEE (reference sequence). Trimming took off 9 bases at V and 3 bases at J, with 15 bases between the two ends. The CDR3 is CANSPFHDYGYTL. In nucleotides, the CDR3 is TGTGCCAATAGCCCATTCCACGACTATGGCTACACCCTC.

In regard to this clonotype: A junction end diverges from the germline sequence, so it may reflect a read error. In nucleotides, the CDR3 is TGTGCAAGCAGCCCCCCGCTCTCTAATGAGCAGTTCTTC. This codes for CASSPPLSNEQFF. This rearrangement joins TRBV5-4 to TRBJ2-1, with D uncertain. This CDR3 spans 13 amino acids. The germline V gene has CDR1 SGHNT and CDR2 YYREEE (reference sequence).

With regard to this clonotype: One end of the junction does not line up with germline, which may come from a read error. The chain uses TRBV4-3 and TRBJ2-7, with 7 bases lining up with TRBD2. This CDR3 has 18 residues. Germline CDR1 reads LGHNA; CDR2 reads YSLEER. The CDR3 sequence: CASSQTVTGGHISYERYF. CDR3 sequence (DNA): TGTGCCAGCAGCCAAACTGTGACGGGGGGTCACATTAGCTACGAGCGGTACTTC.

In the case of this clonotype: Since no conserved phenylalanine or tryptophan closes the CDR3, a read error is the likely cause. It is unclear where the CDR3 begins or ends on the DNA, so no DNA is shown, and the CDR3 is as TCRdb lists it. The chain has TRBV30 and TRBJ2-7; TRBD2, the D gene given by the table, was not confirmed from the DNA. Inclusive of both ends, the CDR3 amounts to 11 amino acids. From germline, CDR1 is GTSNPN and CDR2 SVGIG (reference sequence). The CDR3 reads CAWMASGRFVD.

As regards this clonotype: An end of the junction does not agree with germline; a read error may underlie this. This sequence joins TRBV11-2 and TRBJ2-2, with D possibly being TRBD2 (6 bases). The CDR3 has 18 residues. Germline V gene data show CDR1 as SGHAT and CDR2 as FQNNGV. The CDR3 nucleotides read TGTGCCAGAAGCTCACCCCGAGTGGGAGGCCCGAACACCGGGAAGCTGTTTTTT. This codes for CARSSPRVGGPNTGKLFF. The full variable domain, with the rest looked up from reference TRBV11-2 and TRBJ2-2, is EAGVAQSPRYKIIEKRQSVAFWCNPISGHATLYWYQQILGQGPKLLIQFQNNGVVDDSQLPKDRFSAERLKGVDSTLKIQPAKLEDSAVYLCARSSPRVGGPNTGKLFFGEGSRLTVL.

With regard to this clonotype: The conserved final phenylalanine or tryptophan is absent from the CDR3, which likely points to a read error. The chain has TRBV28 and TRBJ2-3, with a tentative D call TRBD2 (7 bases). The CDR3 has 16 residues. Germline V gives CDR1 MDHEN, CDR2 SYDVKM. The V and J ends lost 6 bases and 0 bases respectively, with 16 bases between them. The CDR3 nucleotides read TGTGCCAGCAGGCAGGCGGGGGCAGTTAGCACAGATACGCAGTATTCT. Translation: CASRQAGAVSTDTQYS.

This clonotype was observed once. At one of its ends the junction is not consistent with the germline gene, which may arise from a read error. The CDR3 spells CASSFPSPSIDTQYF. DNA for the CDR3: TGTGCCAGCAGTTTTCCCTCTCCTAGCATAGATACACAGTATTTT. The chain combines TRBV12-3 or TRBV12-4 with TRBJ2-3; D possibly corresponds to TRBD2 (5 bases). CDR3 length equals 15 residues.

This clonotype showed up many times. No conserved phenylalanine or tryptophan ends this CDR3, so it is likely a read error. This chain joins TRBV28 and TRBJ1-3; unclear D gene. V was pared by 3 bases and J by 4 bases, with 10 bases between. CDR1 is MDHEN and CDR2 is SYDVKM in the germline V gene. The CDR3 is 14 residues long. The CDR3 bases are TGTGCCAGCAGTTTGAGAGGTTCCGGAAACACCATATATCTT. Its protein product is CASSLRGSGNTIYL.

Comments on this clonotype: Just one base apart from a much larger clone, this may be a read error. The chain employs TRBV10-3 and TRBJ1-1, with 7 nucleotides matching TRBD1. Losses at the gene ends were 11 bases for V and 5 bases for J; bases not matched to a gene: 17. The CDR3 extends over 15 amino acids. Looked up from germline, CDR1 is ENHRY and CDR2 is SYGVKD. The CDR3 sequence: CAFGESTGMLTEAFF. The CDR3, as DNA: TGTGCCTTCGGTGAGTCGACAGGGATGTTGACTGAAGCTTTCTTT.